The present T cell receptor (beta chain) was sequenced within a study of cytomegalovirus exposure and HLA in healthy donors. Primers for the PCR totalled 60 Vbeta and 13 Jbeta. The table came from immunoSEQ multiplex PCR; TCRdb's copy has only in-frame clones and leaves some out. The sample lists around 100,000 clones; roughly 70% were seen once. Germline values: CDR1 LNHDA, CDR2 SQIVND (reference sequence). V dropped 5 bases and J dropped 1; count of bases not matched to a gene: 8. The CDR3 extends over 16 amino acids. V and J are TRBV19 and TRBJ2-5, with 9 bases fitting TRBD1. Sequenced input: PBMCs. The receptor was derived from a woman in her forties in good health and CMV-seropositive. The CDR3 spells CASSLSQGAIQETQYF. The CDR3 DNA is TGTGCCAGTAGTCTCTCACAGGGGGCCATCCAAGAGACCCAGTACTTC. Supplemented by reference TRBV19 and TRBJ2-5, the full variable domain reads DGGITQSPKYLFRKEGQNVTLSCEQNLNHDAMYWYRQDPGQGLRLIYYSQIVNDFQKGDIAEGYSVSREKKESFPLTVTSAQKNPTAFYLCASSLSQGAIQETQYFGPGTRLLVL.